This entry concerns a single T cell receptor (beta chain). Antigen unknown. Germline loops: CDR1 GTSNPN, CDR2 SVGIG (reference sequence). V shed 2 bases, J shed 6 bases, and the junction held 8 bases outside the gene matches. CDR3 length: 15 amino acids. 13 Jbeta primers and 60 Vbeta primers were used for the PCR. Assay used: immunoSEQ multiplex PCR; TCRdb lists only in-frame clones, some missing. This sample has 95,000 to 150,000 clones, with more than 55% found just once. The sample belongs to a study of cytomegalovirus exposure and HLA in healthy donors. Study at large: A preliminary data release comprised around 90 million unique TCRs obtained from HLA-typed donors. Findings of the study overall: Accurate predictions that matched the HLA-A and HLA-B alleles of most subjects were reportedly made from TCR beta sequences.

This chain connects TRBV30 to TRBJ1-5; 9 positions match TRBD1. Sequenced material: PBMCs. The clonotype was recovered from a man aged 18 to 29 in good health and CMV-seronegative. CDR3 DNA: TGTGCCTGGAGTACCAAAACAGGGGGCGGTCAGCCCCAGCATTTT. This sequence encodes CAWSTKTGGGQPQHF.